This T cell receptor (beta chain) stems from a study of shared clonotypes between healthy human individuals (dated by TCRdb to about 2020). Study-level background: A couple of women and a few men aged 18 to 49 years were included in the cohort. The study deeply sequenced blood TCR repertoires of about 5 healthy adults to estimate repertoire size and the extent of clonotype sharing between individuals. Libraries were prepared and TCR repertoires were sequenced by different laboratories using diverse techniques, in order to increase sequencing depth and limit assay-specific biases. Per donor, leukapheresis produced somewhere between about 0.94 and 9 billion PBMCs. Broad study findings and their caveats: Sampling was limited to blood, and TCR repertoires in tissue likely differ from TCR repertoires in blood. Because the study included a small number of donors, the genetic and exposure-history diversity represented was limited. Based on pairwise subsampling, the degree of clonotype sharing among donors was expected to be affected by sequencing depth.

TCR CDR3 regions were amplified from genomic DNA by multiplex PCR using the deep immunoSEQ assay. Extracted genomic DNA from each cell subset was distributed evenly across all wells of several immunoSEQ 96-well plates, and each plate was treated as a replicate. For unsorted PBMC, each replicate PCR was loaded with roughly 270 ng genomic DNA, equivalent to some 27,000 T cell genomes. Unsorted PBMC genomic DNA was sequenced across ten immunoSEQ deep assay plates. Purified libraries were quantified with a Qubit 3.0 fluorometer, sized on a Bioanalyzer 2100, and re-quantified with the KAPA Library Quantification kit. A separate single-read 150-cycle Illumina NextSeq 550 flow cell was used to sequence each immunoSEQ 96-well plate. The original pipeline was this. The immunoSEQ output contained only junctional sequences without quality scores, so filtering could not match that applied to full-length reads. To assign V/J genes and CDR3, sequences were annotated using PyIR, a Python wrapper for IgBLAST v1.9, with IMGT germline references. Any read was removed if the V/J assignment was weak (E-value above 1e-6), the CDR3 was missing, or the read contained stop codons, out-of-frame junctions, or ambiguous translated residues. V3J clonotypes were defined as sequences sharing an identical inferred V gene, J gene, and CDR3 amino acid sequence. To compute the percentage overlap between repertoires, the number of shared unique clonotypes was divided by the size of the smaller repertoire. Richness of each repertoire was evaluated using RTK rarefaction, the Chao1 estimator, and Recon v2.1 estimates of unobserved clonotypes. Imported from immuneACCESS, the table was reduced by TCRdb to in-frame sequences with V and J called. These copies leave out some clones; in studies compared against another copy, an unresolved V gene accounts for under half, and the cause of the remainder is not known. That table gives V, J and clone size, and the DNA gave D and trimming. The sample records about 480,000 clones, approximately 79% of which are singletons. The ten largest make up around 13% of the sample.

Donors were healthy HIV-negative adults with no recently reported acute infections or vaccinations. Every donor was a Caucasian adult living in Nashville, Tennessee, USA. For unsorted samples, 100 million or so PBMCs were counted, and genomic DNA was extracted using the QIAamp DNA Blood Mini kit. Blood was collected by leukapheresis, and PBMCs were isolated by Ficoll-Histopaque density gradient centrifugation and then cryopreserved in liquid nitrogen vapor phase. From its cysteine to its phenylalanine, the CDR3 spans 12 amino acids. Left in the record is the CDR3 DNA by itself, 36 bases read in frame from the first base. Reading the germline V gene gives CDR1 SNHLY and CDR2 FYNNEI. The trim is 5 bases for V and 11 bases for J, with a gap of 15 bases between the germline ends. Concerning this clone itself: Its antigen has not been determined. Base qualities are missing; no much larger clone stands one base away.

The material sequenced was PBMCs. This sequence originates from a woman aged 40 to 50 in good health. Some clones in this sample may be carry-over from other donors' samples. This chain joins TRBV2 to TRBJ1-1, with the D gene uncertain. The sequence in DNA is TGTGCCAGCAGTCTAAATAGGTGGGAGGCTTTCTTT. Its translation reads: CASSLNRWEAFF.